The next 17 T cell receptor beta chains were all read from a single sample in a study of T cells in Graves' hyperthyroidism and ophthalmopathy. The TCR beta CDR3 regions underwent amplification using RNA transcripts as the source. HTBI primers drove first-round RT-PCR of the TCR CDR3. MiXCR, run by TCRdb on the multiplex PCR reads, gives a single entry per CDR3 protein. The data show about 690,000 distinct CDR3 sequences, 15% to 20% seen once. The sequenced sample consisted of blood. Source of these receptors: a man aged 45-65 years with Graves' hyperthyroidism.

This clonotype was detected only a few times. The rearrangement joins TRBV20-1 to TRBJ2-1; 8 bases align to TRBD1. Per the germline V gene, CDR1 is DFQATT and CDR2 is SNEGSKA (reference sequence). Trimming took 6 bases from V and 8 from J; bases not matched to a gene: 9. This CDR3 is 13 amino acids long. CDR3 nucleotide sequence: TGCAGTGCACCGCGGACAGGGAAGGATGAGCAGTTCTTC. Its translation: CSAPRTGKDEQFF.

This clonotype was counted ten times or more. This chain uses TRBV19 with TRBJ2-1, with D possibly matching TRBD2 (5 bases). Germline V gives CDR1 LNHDA, CDR2 SQIVND (reference sequence). CDR3 length: 16 amino acids. The V and J ends lost 1 base and 7 bases respectively, with 17 bases between them. The CDR3 DNA sequence: TGTGCCAGTAGTATAGTCCTAGCTCACGATAAGAATGAGCAGTTCTTC. Amino acids: CASSIVLAHDKNEQFF.

This chain connects TRBV4-3 to TRBJ2-3; 7 bases agree with TRBD2. V gave up 2 bases and J gave up 5 bases; unmatched junction bases: 7. CDR1 is LGHNA, CDR2 YSLEER, per germline. The length of the CDR3 is 15 residues. The CDR3 reads CASSQSGTFIDTQYF. Written as DNA, the CDR3 is TGCGCCAGCAGCCAAAGCGGGACGTTCATAGATACGCAGTATTTT.

The chain combines TRBV27 with TRBJ1-5; no firm D call. The CDR3 extends over 16 amino acids. In germline, CDR1 is MNHEY, CDR2 SMNVEV (reference sequence). V was cut by 7 bases and J by 1 base, with 17 bases left in between. The CDR3 is CASTPRGLESNQPQHF. The DNA for the CDR3 is TGTGCCAGCACCCCCAGAGGGTTGGAGAGCAATCAGCCCCAGCATTTT.

This clonotype was detected a few times. The chain uses TRBV7-9 and TRBJ2-7, with D possibly being TRBD1 or TRBD2 (5 bases each). This CDR3 has 12 residues. Germline-derived CDR1 and CDR2 are SEHNR and FQNEAQ (reference sequence). The ends were cut back, 8 bases at V and 5 bases at J, with 13 bases in the middle. The CDR3 DNA reads as TGTGCCAGCGCAGGGAGAAACAACGAGCAGTACTTC. This translates into CASAGRNNEQYF.

This chain joins TRBV19 and TRBJ2-1, with D possibly being TRBD2 (5 bases). The germline V gene encodes CDR1 LNHDA and CDR2 SQIVND (reference sequence). The CDR3 spans 15 residues. Trimming pared 7 bases from V and 4 bases from J, leaving 17 bases between. CDR3 coding DNA: TGTGCCAGTACCCCGGGCGGGCCGCGTTACAATGAGCAGTTCTTC. Its translation is CASTPGGPRYNEQFF.

As to this clonotype: A much more abundant neighbour one base away suggests this may be a read error. The gene calls are TRBV20-1 and TRBJ2-1; tentatively, D is TRBD2 (5 bases). V gave up 3 bases and J gave up 5 bases, with 17 bases separating them. Germline V gene data show CDR1 as DFQATT and CDR2 as SNEGSKA (reference sequence). The CDR3 is made up of 15 amino acids. CDR3 nucleotide sequence: TGCAGTGCTAGCCCACTAGAACTAGAGGACAATGAGCAGTTCTTC. Protein product: CSASPLELEDNEQFF.

In its sample, this clonotype was seen a few times. V and J are TRBV29-1 and TRBJ1-1, with D unclear. The CDR3 sequence is 13 residues long. Germline loops: CDR1 SQVTM, CDR2 ANQGSEA. V lost 6 bases and J lost 1, with 12 bases in between. The CDR3 bases are TGCAGCGTCCGGATTGACGGGAACACTGAAGCTTTCTTT. Translating it yields CSVRIDGNTEAFF.

This clonotype showed up many times. This rearrangement joins TRBV2 to TRBJ2-7; possibly TRBD1 for D (6 bases). V was trimmed by 4 bases and J by 2 bases, leaving 12 bases between them. Germline-derived CDR1 and CDR2 are SNHLY and FYNNEI. CDR3 size: 14 residues. The CDR3 protein is CASSVRQDTYEQYF. In DNA form, the CDR3 reads TGTGCCAGCAGTGTAAGACAGGACACCTACGAGCAGTACTTC.

This clonotype was detected only a few times. This chain joins TRBV5-1 and TRBJ2-3, with unresolved D. The CDR3 totals 15 residues. Germline CDR1 SGHRS, CDR2 YFSETQ. Trimming took off 4 bases at V and 1 base at J, with 13 bases between the two ends. In nucleotides, the CDR3 is TGCGCCAGCAGCCCCAGCCAAGGAGGCACAGATACGCAGTATTTT. Residues: CASSPSQGGTDTQYF.

At least ten counts were recorded for this clonotype. The CDR3 protein is CASSDSVNSNQPQHF. The CDR3 DNA sequence: TGTGCCAGCAGTGACTCAGTTAATAGCAATCAGCCCCAGCATTTT. J is TRBJ1-5 and V is TRBV2; no firm D call. In germline, CDR1 is SNHLY, CDR2 FYNNEI. Trimming took off 3 bases at V and 0 bases at J, with 9 bases between the two ends. CDR3 length: 15 residues. The whole variable domain, filled in from reference TRBV2 and TRBJ1-5, reads EPEVTQTPSHQVTQMGQEVILRCVPISNHLYFYWYRQILGQKVEFLVSFYNNEISEKSEIFDDQFSVERPDGSNFTLKIRSTKLEDSAMYFCASSDSVNSNQPQHFGDGTRLSIL.

The CDR3 region is CASSVGLLLLTDTQYF. In DNA form, the CDR3 reads TGTGCCAGCAGTGTGGGACTCCTATTACTTACAGATACGCAGTATTTT. This chain joins TRBV25-1 and TRBJ2-3; D may be TRBD2 (6 bases). CDR1 is MGHDK, CDR2 SYGVNS, per germline. V lost 4 bases and J 3 bases, leaving 17 bases between the germline ends. This CDR3 comprises 16 residues.

At least ten counts were recorded for this clonotype. This chain joins TRBV11-2 and TRBJ1-2; TRBD1 agrees at 7 bases. The CDR3 consists of 16 residues. Unmatched junction bases numbered 9, after V lost 5 bases and J lost 0 bases. CDR1 and CDR2 (germline): SGHAT, FQNNGV. CDR3 nucleotides: TGTGCCAGCAGCGAGCCCCAGGGGGGCCCTAACTATGGCTACACCTTC. This codes for CASSEPQGGPNYGYTF. The full variable domain, in which reference TRBV11-2 and TRBJ1-2 provide the parts outside the CDR3, is EAGVAQSPRYKIIEKRQSVAFWCNPISGHATLYWYQQILGQGPKLLIQFQNNGVVDDSQLPKDRFSAERLKGVDSTLKIQPAKLEDSAVYLCASSEPQGGPNYGYTFGSGTRLTVV.

This clonotype was observed many times. The chain links TRBV2 to TRBJ1-5; D gene unclear. This CDR3 comprises 17 residues. Germline-derived CDR1 and CDR2 are SNHLY and FYNNEI. V lost 2 bases to trimming and J lost 3 bases, with 17 bases between them. The CDR3, as DNA: TGTGCCAGCAGTGAAAGGCGACCGATAGGGAACAATCAGCCCCAGCATTTT. It specifies CASSERRPIGNNQPQHF.

The table lists this clonotype with a few counts. For the CDR3, the DNA is TGCGCCAGCAGCTTAACTACTAGCGGCTCCTACAATGAGCAGTTCTTC. Residues: CASSLTTSGSYNEQFF. V is TRBV5-1 and J is TRBJ2-1; 8 bases match TRBD2. Germline V gives CDR1 SGHRS, CDR2 YFSETQ. The CDR3 sequence is 16 residues long. Trimming cost V 2 bases and J 0 bases; bases outside gene matches: 4.

There are many counts of this clonotype. The chain joins TRBV24-1 to TRBJ1-1; D unclear. V was clipped by 6 bases and J by 1 base, with 8 bases between them. The germline V gene has CDR1 KGHDR and CDR2 SFDVKD. The CDR3 covers 13 residues. As DNA, the CDR3 is TGTGCCACCAGTCCGACTGGGAACACTGAAGCTTTCTTT. Translation gives CATSPTGNTEAFF.

J is TRBJ2-3 and V is TRBV5-1, with 8 bases fitting TRBD1. The CDR3 loop spans 14 amino acids. Per germline, CDR1 SGHRS and CDR2 YFSETQ. Trimming cost V 6 bases and J 5 bases; bases outside gene matches: 8. The CDR3 sequence is CASTTTGVLDTQYF. For the CDR3, the DNA is TGCGCCAGCACTACGACAGGGGTTTTAGATACGCAGTATTTT. The full variable domain, rest sourced from reference TRBV5-1 and TRBJ2-3, is KAGVTQTPRYLIKTRGQQVTLSCSPISGHRSVSWYQQTPGQGLQFLFEYFSETQRNKGNFPGRFSGRQFSNSRSEMNVSTLELGDSALYLCASTTTGVLDTQYFGPGTRLTVL.